This is a list of T cell receptor beta chains from one sample in a study of immune heterogeneity within non-small cell lung tumors. TCRdb reanalysed the multiplex PCR reads using MiXCR and keeps one entry per CDR3 protein. The sample includes about 12,000 distinct CDR3 sequences, 23% of them seen just once. Sample: lung tumor tissue. All receptors derive from a man aged 45 to 65 with non-small cell lung cancer. Each CDR3 is given with its conserved first and last residue. The order of the fields is D gene, V gene, J gene, clone size, CDR3 protein, CDR3 DNA. D genes are given only for firm matches. Only part of the rows carry a size: once, few, many, or a class if the clone is expanded.

>.|TRBV11-2|TRBJ1-4|many
CASSLHAGSSTNEKLFF
TGTGCCAGCAGCCTCCACGCCGGGTCTTCAACTAATGAAAAACTGTTTTTT
>.|TRBV20-1|TRBJ2-3|.
CSPAAGSLTDTQYF
TGCAGTCCGGCGGCAGGGTCCCTCACAGATACGCAGTATTTT
>TRBD1|TRBV6-1|TRBJ2-7|many
CASSPSGTGEGEQYF
TGTGCCAGCAGCCCCTCGGGGACAGGGGAGGGTGAGCAGTACTTC
>TRBD1|TRBV4-1|TRBJ1-6|many
CASSHDRAVNSPLHF
TGCGCCAGCAGTCACGACAGGGCTGTAAATTCACCCCTCCACTTT
>TRBD2|TRBV9|TRBJ2-1|many
CASSVVWLAGNNEQFF
TGTGCCAGCAGCGTAGTCTGGCTAGCGGGAAACAATGAGCAGTTCTTC
>.|TRBV30|TRBJ1-3|medium-sized
CAWTDSGNTIYF
TGTGCCTGGACAGACTCTGGAAACACCATATATTTT
>TRBD1|TRBV4-1|TRBJ2-3|.
CASSQTGESSDTQYF
TGCGCCAGCAGCCAAACAGGGGAAAGCTCAGATACGCAGTATTTT
>.|TRBV30|TRBJ1-4|many
CACSGLTGYEKLFF
TGTGCCTGTTCAGGCCTGACGGGGTATGAAAAACTGTTTTTT
>.|TRBV3-1|TRBJ2-7|many
CASSAQGYEQYF
TGTGCCAGCAGCGCACAGGGCTACGAGCAGTACTTC
>.|TRBV20-1|TRBJ2-3|many
CRPGGPSTDTQYF
TGCAGACCCGGGGGCCCTAGCACAGATACGCAGTATTTT
>TRBD2|TRBV20-1|TRBJ2-1|many
CSARGTSDNEQFF
TGCAGTGCTAGAGGGACTAGCGACAATGAGCAGTTCTTC
>TRBD1|TRBV27|TRBJ2-3|many
CASSLSQGGTDTQYF
TGTGCCAGCAGTTTAAGTCAGGGGGGCACAGATACGCAGTATTTT
>.|TRBV27|TRBJ2-2|medium-sized
CASTVGRTGELFF
TGTGCCAGCACCGTCGGCAGAACCGGGGAGCTGTTTTTT
>.|TRBV12-3/TRBV12-4|TRBJ1-3|medium-sized
CASTKGVGNTIYF
TGTGCCAGCACCAAGGGGGTTGGAAACACCATATATTTT
>.|TRBV5-6|TRBJ2-7|many
CASSLARARTYEQYF
TGTGCCAGCAGCTTGGCCAGGGCGAGGACCTACGAGCAGTACTTC
>.|TRBV6-1|TRBJ1-5|medium-sized
CASSEWAVYQPQHF
TGTGCCAGCAGTGAATGGGCAGTTTATCAGCCCCAGCATTTT
>TRBD1|TRBV18|TRBJ1-2|.
CASSPAEGANFGYSF
TGTGCCAGCTCACCCGCGGAGGGGGCGAACTTTGGCTACTCCTTC
>TRBD1|TRBV3-1|TRBJ1-1|.
CASSRGTGALNTEAFF
TGTGCCAGCAGCCGCGGGACAGGCGCCCTAAACACTGAAGCTTTCTTT
>TRBD2|TRBV6-1|TRBJ2-7|medium-sized
CASSYTYTSARGEQYF
TGTGCCAGCAGTTACACGTACACTAGCGCGAGGGGCGAGCAGTACTTC
>.|TRBV6-1|TRBJ2-7|medium-sized
CASSPSTGLNEQYF
TGTGCCAGCAGTCCCTCTACAGGGTTGAACGAGCAGTACTTC
>.|TRBV12-3/TRBV12-4|TRBJ2-5|many
CASSLMETQYF
TGTGCCAGCAGTTTAATGGAGACCCAGTACTTC
>TRBD2|TRBV28|TRBJ2-7|medium-sized
CASSQTSGYEQYF
TGTGCCAGCAGTCAGACTAGCGGTTACGAGCAGTACTTC
>.|TRBV20-1|TRBJ1-1|many
CSAQRENTEAFF
TGCAGTGCTCAAAGGGAGAACACTGAAGCTTTCTTT
>.|TRBV7-9|TRBJ2-1|.
CASSFRDALYNEQFF
TGTGCCAGCAGCTTCAGGGATGCCCTTTACAATGAGCAGTTCTTC
>.|TRBV5-6|TRBJ1-2|many
CASSSGQSYGYTF
TGTGCCAGCAGCTCAGGACAGAGCTATGGCTACACCTTC
>.|TRBV19|TRBJ2-7|.
CASSNWGFGNLTYEQYF
TGTGCCAGTAGTAATTGGGGGTTTGGAAACTTAACCTACGAGCAGTACTTC
>TRBD1|TRBV5-1|TRBJ2-6|many
CASSTDRSLGANVLTF
TGCGCCAGCAGCACGGACAGGTCTTTGGGGGCCAACGTCCTGACTTTC
>.|TRBV18|TRBJ2-1|many
CASSPFSGFRNEQFF
TGTGCCAGCTCACCATTCTCAGGCTTCAGAAATGAGCAGTTCTTC
>TRBD2|TRBV12-3/TRBV12-4|TRBJ2-1|medium-sized
CASRPGGAVEQFF
TGTGCCAGCAGACCCGGGGGGGCGGTTGAGCAGTTCTTC
>.|TRBV2|TRBJ2-7|medium-sized
CASSDEKGEYF
TGTGCCAGCAGTGACGAGAAGGGGGAGTACTTC
>.|TRBV6-2/TRBV6-3|TRBJ2-2|many
CASSYGEAGELFF
TGTGCCAGCAGTTACGGAGAAGCCGGGGAGCTGTTTTTT
>TRBD1|TRBV5-1|TRBJ2-7|many
CASSRGTGYEQYF
TGCGCCAGCAGCCGGGGGACAGGCTACGAGCAGTACTTC
>TRBD2|TRBV7-2|TRBJ2-7|many
CASSSGTSREQYF
TGTGCCAGCAGCTCAGGGACTAGTAGGGAGCAGTACTTC
>TRBD2|TRBV10-2|TRBJ2-1|many
CASSGGGLAGYSYNEQFF
TGCGCCAGCAGTGGAGGGGGACTAGCGGGTTATTCCTACAATGAGCAGTTCTTC
>.|TRBV7-9|TRBJ1-4|.
CPSSAGTQSVTNEKLFF
TGTCCCAGCAGCGCGGGGACCCAGTCAGTCACTAATGAAAAACTGTTTTTT
>.|TRBV6-2/TRBV6-3|TRBJ2-7|medium-sized
CASSPLANDEQYF
TGTGCCAGCAGTCCGCTAGCTAACGACGAGCAGTACTTC
>.|TRBV5-4|TRBJ2-2|few
CASSFGANTGELFF
TGTGCCAGCAGCTTCGGCGCGAACACCGGGGAGCTGTTTTTT
>TRBD2|TRBV19|TRBJ2-7|medium-sized
CASSIDVGLAGGSSYEQYF
TGTGCCAGTAGTATAGATGTCGGACTAGCGGGAGGAAGCTCCTACGAGCAGTACTTC
>.|TRBV28|TRBJ1-1|.
CASRGGAPGVTEAFF
TGTGCCAGCAGGGGGGGGGCCCCGGGGGTCACTGAAGCTTTCTTT
>TRBD1|TRBV20-1|TRBJ2-1|many
CSARAGGQGGYNEQFF
TGCAGTGCTAGAGCGGGGGGACAGGGAGGGTACAATGAGCAGTTCTTC
>TRBD1|TRBV7-8|TRBJ2-7|many
CASSLGTGEGYEQYF
TGTGCCAGCAGCTTAGGGACAGGGGAAGGGTACGAGCAGTACTTC
>.|TRBV2|TRBJ1-6|medium-sized
CASSEEGGRDSPLHF
TGTGCCAGCAGTGAAGAAGGGGGGCGAGATTCACCCCTCCACTTT
>TRBD2|TRBV12-3/TRBV12-4|TRBJ2-5|.
CASSFDTTSGYQETQYF
TGTGCCAGCAGTTTTGATACAACTAGCGGTTACCAAGAGACCCAGTACTTC
>.|TRBV12-3/TRBV12-4|TRBJ1-2|many
CASSFGTDRYTF
TGTGCCAGCAGTTTCGGCACGGACCGCTACACCTTC
>.|TRBV18|TRBJ2-7|many
CASSRPGQVGSYEQYF
TGTGCCAGCTCGCGCCCAGGGCAGGTTGGCTCCTACGAGCAGTACTTC
>TRBD2|TRBV7-3|TRBJ2-2|.
CASNPMTSGLAGELFF
TGTGCCAGCAACCCAATGACTAGCGGCTTGGCCGGGGAACTGTTTTTT
>.|TRBV18|TRBJ2-3|few
CASSLESTRSTDTQYF
TGTGCCAGCTCACTCGAGTCGACCCGTAGCACAGATACGCAGTATTTT
>TRBD1|TRBV12-3/TRBV12-4|TRBJ1-5|many
CASSPAKQGARNQPQHF
TGTGCCAGCAGCCCCGCCAAACAGGGGGCTCGCAATCAGCCCCAGCATTTT
>.|TRBV2|TRBJ1-1|many
CASSVQGRGTEAFF
TGTGCCAGCAGTGTACAGGGAAGAGGGACTGAAGCTTTCTTT
>.|TRBV12-3/TRBV12-4|TRBJ2-3|many
CASSLGLGRVADTQYF
TGTGCCAGCAGTCTCGGCTTAGGCAGGGTAGCAGATACGCAGTATTTT
>TRBD1|TRBV29-1|TRBJ2-2|few
CSAKKGDRGRTGELFF
TGCAGCGCTAAAAAAGGGGACAGGGGGCGCACCGGGGAGCTGTTTTTT
>.|TRBV7-3|TRBJ2-2|many
CASSEDQGRELFF
TGTGCCAGCAGCGAAGATCAGGGCCGGGAGCTGTTTTTT
>.|TRBV6-1|TRBJ2-3|many
CASSDEGSSDTQYF
TGTGCCAGCAGTGATGAGGGGAGCTCAGATACGCAGTATTTT